This entry describes one T cell receptor (beta chain). Its antigen remains unidentified. The CDR3 is made up of 13 amino acids. Germline V gene sequence: CDR1 LNHNV, CDR2 YYDKDF (reference sequence). Trimming pared 0 bases from V and 3 bases from J, leaving 6 bases between. The donors were members of the roughly 120-subject validation cohort (separate from the roughly 700-subject first cohort). The data were obtained in a study of cytomegalovirus exposure and HLA in healthy donors. General observations from the study: Cytomegalovirus association was assigned to about 150 TCR beta chains.

Sequenced by immunoSEQ multiplex PCR; TCRdb stores in-frame clones only, minus some. In the table there are over 100,000 clones, approximately 92% of which are singletons. The chain couples TRBV15 to TRBJ2-7; D is unresolved. The receptor was derived from a young woman in good health and CMV-seronegative. The specimen sequenced was PBMCs. The CDR3 loop reads CATSRDTYYEQYF. CDR3 coding DNA: TGTGCCACCAGCAGAGATACATACTACGAGCAGTACTTC.